These 16 T cell receptor beta chains were all obtained from the same sample, sequenced in a study of blood T cell repertoires in COVID-19 (dated by TCRdb to about 2020). The library was made by the immunoSEQ multiplex PCR assay. The source is immuneACCESS, and TCRdb retained only in-frame sequences with V and J called. Part of the clones is not carried over; for the studies checked, unresolved V genes explain less than half of this, and the remainder is unexplained. This sample has some 190,000 clones in its table, and 85% to 90% of those were observed once. The ten largest make up about 1.7% of the sample. The sample was peripheral blood. These receptors all come from a young man with active or convalescent COVID-19.

The V call is TRBV29-1, the J call TRBJ2-1, with 7 positions matching TRBD2. Germline values: CDR1 SQVTM, CDR2 ANQGSEA. V dropped 4 bases and J dropped 8; count of bases not matched to a gene: 14. This CDR3 region has 15 residues. The CDR3 here is CSVGLTGRGYDEQFF. CDR3 DNA sequence: TGCAGCGTTGGCCTTACGGGGAGGGGATATGATGAGCAGTTCTTC.

The V and J genes are TRBV6-4 and TRBJ1-1; TRBD1 aligns across 10 bases. Germline trimming cut 6 bases from V and 3 bases from J; bases unmatched to any gene: 16. This CDR3 comprises 18 residues. Germline V gene sequence: CDR1 MRHNA, CDR2 SNTAGT. DNA of the CDR3: TGTGCCAGCAGACCGAAGGGACAGGGGCACAATGAGCACACTGAAGCTTTCTTT. It codes for CASRPKGQGHNEHTEAFF.

The chain has TRBV5-6 and TRBJ1-4; D is ambiguous. Trimming took 4 bases from V and 7 from J, leaving 20 bases between them. This CDR3 region has 16 residues. Germline assignment: CDR1 SGHDT and CDR2 YYEEEE. Here the CDR3 DNA reads TGTGCCAGCAGCCCCACCGGAACGCGGGTTGGTGAAAAACTGTTTTTT. Amino acid sequence: CASSPTGTRVGEKLFF.

The J gene is TRBJ1-6, the V gene TRBV5-1; 8 nucleotides agree with TRBD1. This CDR3 contains 14 residues. Losses at the gene ends were 7 bases for V and 5 bases for J; bases not matched to a gene: 5. Germline V lookup: CDR1 SGHRS, CDR2 YFSETQ. The CDR3 nucleotides read TGCGCCAGCGCCCGGGACAGGAATAATTCACCCCTCCACTTT. Its protein product is CASARDRNNSPLHF.

The chain is built from TRBV11-2 and TRBJ2-7, with 9 bases aligning to TRBD1. V trimming: 5 bases; J trimming: 5 bases; junction bases outside the gene matches: 13. Germline V gives CDR1 SGHAT, CDR2 FQNNGV. This CDR3 is 16 amino acids long. CDR3: CASSRRGTGIIDEQYF. The DNA for the CDR3 is TGTGCCAGCAGCCGAAGAGGGACAGGGATTATCGACGAGCAGTACTTC.

J is TRBJ2-7 and V is TRBV5-6; 8 positions match TRBD1. Germline V gives CDR1 SGHDT, CDR2 YYEEEE. The CDR3 consists of 13 residues. V shed 2 bases, J shed 6 bases, and the junction held 4 bases outside the gene matches. CDR3 in amino acids: CASSFNRGIEQYF. The CDR3 DNA reads TGTGCCAGCAGCTTCAACAGGGGGATCGAGCAGTACTTC.

This clone was detected a few times. This chain joins TRBV25-1 and TRBJ2-7; tentative D call: TRBD2 (6 bases). The length of the CDR3 is 15 residues. Trimming shortened V by 1 base and J by 5 bases, and 15 bases separated the two germline ends. The germline V gene encodes CDR1 MGHDK and CDR2 SYGVNS. The CDR3 reads CASSEFSGVADEQYF. As DNA, the CDR3 is TGTGCCAGCAGTGAATTTTCGGGGGTAGCGGACGAGCAGTACTTC.

The chain joins TRBV7-9 to TRBJ2-2; unclear D gene. V was trimmed by 10 bases and J by 3 bases, leaving 9 bases between them. The CDR3 covers 12 residues. CDR1 and CDR2 from the germline V gene are SEHNR and FQNEAQ (reference sequence). As DNA, the CDR3 is TGTGCCAACGGTGGAGACACCGGGGAGCTGTTTTTT. This encodes CANGGDTGELFF. Combining the CDR3 with reference TRBV7-9 and TRBJ2-2 gives the whole variable domain DTGVSQNPRHKITKRGQNVTFRCDPISEHNRLYWYRQTLGQGPEFLTYFQNEAQLEKSRLLSDRFSAERPKGSFSTLEIQRTEQGDSAMYLCANGGDTGELFFGEGSRLTVL.

The V call is TRBV7-2, the J call TRBJ1-5; TRBD1 aligns across 7 bases. Unmatched junction bases numbered 8, after V lost 5 bases and J lost 4 bases. From germline, CDR1 is SGHTA and CDR2 FQGNSA. CDR3 size: 15 residues. The CDR3 loop is CASSPEGARNQPQHF. For the CDR3, the DNA is TGTGCCAGCAGCCCAGAGGGGGCGCGGAATCAGCCCCAGCATTTT.

The genes are TRBV7-9 and TRBJ1-1, with TRBD1 matching over 7 bases. With 2 bases clipped from V and 4 bases from J, the junction kept 4 bases outside the gene matches. Per the germline V gene, CDR1 is SEHNR and CDR2 is FQNEAQ (reference sequence). The CDR3 is made up of 14 amino acids. As DNA, the CDR3 is TGTGCCAGCAGCTTAAAGGGGGCGCTCACTGAAGCTTTCTTT. This encodes CASSLKGALTEAFF.

The chain couples TRBV2 to TRBJ2-7; 8 nucleotides agree with TRBD2. This CDR3 has 14 amino acids. The V segment lost 6 bases and the J segment 7 bases; nucleotides outside the gene matches: 11. Germline lookup yields CDR1 SNHLY and CDR2 FYNNEI. This chain's CDR3 is CASRISGIDGEQYF. CDR3 DNA sequence: TGTGCCAGCAGAATTAGCGGGATAGACGGAGAGCAGTACTTC.

This rearrangement joins TRBV7-7 to TRBJ1-1; a weak D match, TRBD1 (5 bases). V shed 5 bases and J shed 2 bases, with 15 bases lying between them. Germline V gene data show CDR1 as SSHAT and CDR2 as FNYEAQ (reference sequence). The length of the CDR3 is 15 residues. The CDR3 DNA follows: TGTGCCAGCAGCCCACTGGGAGGGGCTAACACTGAAGCTTTCTTT. Translated, it gives CASSPLGGANTEAFF.

The chain joins TRBV19 to TRBJ2-2, with D uncertain. V was shortened by 6 bases and J by 2 bases, with 4 bases between the two germline ends. The germline V gene encodes CDR1 LNHDA and CDR2 SQIVND (reference sequence). The CDR3 contains 12 residues. The CDR3 nucleotides are TGTGCCAGTAGCTATAACACCGGGGAGCTGTTTTTT. This codes for CASSYNTGELFF.

This rearrangement joins TRBV6-5 to TRBJ2-7, with D possibly TRBD1 on 6 matching bases. This CDR3 contains 13 residues. From germline, CDR1 is MNHEY and CDR2 SVGAGI. Trimming stripped 7 bases from V and 3 bases from J, with 13 bases between. The CDR3 loop is CASNPGQSYEQYF. As DNA, the CDR3 is TGTGCCAGCAACCCCGGACAGAGCTACGAGCAGTACTTC.

The rearrangement joins TRBV30 to TRBJ1-2; the D gene is possibly TRBD1 (6 bases). Per the germline V gene, CDR1 is GTSNPN and CDR2 is SVGIG (reference sequence). V lost 5 bases, J lost 5 bases, and 15 bases lay in between. The CDR3 length is 13 residues. The CDR3 here is CAWAVGGDYGYTF. CDR3 sequence (DNA): TGTGCCTGGGCGGTTGGGGGCGATTATGGCTACACCTTC.

This clone was detected only a few times. J is TRBJ1-1 and V is TRBV3-1 (or the pseudogene TRBV3-2); D unclear. Germline assignment: CDR1 LGHDT and CDR2 YNNKEL (reference sequence). The CDR3 extends over 13 amino acids. V shed 1 base and J shed 1 base, with 4 bases lying between them. The chain's CDR3 is CASSQGRNTEAFF. The DNA of the CDR3 is TGTGCCAGCAGCCAAGGCAGGAACACTGAAGCTTTCTTT.